The clone carrying this T cell receptor beta chain was recorded many times. Time point described: patch test 1, 2 weeks after DPC sensitization. Treatment reported: therapeutic diphenylcyclopropenone sensitization with weekly scalp DPC. The study used a library that attached unique molecular identifiers to individual cDNA molecules. TCRdb reprocessed the RACE reads via MiXCR and lists one record per CDR3 protein. The table lists 150,000 to 200,000 distinct CDR3 sequences, around 13% of them singletons. Germline CDR1 MGHRA, CDR2 YSYEKL. Trimming removed 1 base at V and 1 base at J, with 8 bases between. This CDR3 contains 16 residues. The data were obtained in a study of human T cells and chemical hapten exposure. Looking at the study overall: The study sensitized with 2% DPC on a roughly 2 cm by roughly 2 cm patch of upper inner arm skin. Reading of the patch tests, which applied 0.01% DPC to the upper back, occurred at 6 days.

The origin of this receptor is a woman aged 25 to 39 with alopecia areata. Some clones in this sample may be carry-over from other donors' samples. The sample in question was whole blood, obtained in connection with sensitization to the hapten diphenylcyclopropenone (DPC). This chain uses TRBV4-1 with TRBJ2-6; D possibly corresponds to TRBD1 (5 bases). DNA of the CDR3: TGCGCCAGCAGCCAAGTGCAGGGATCTGGGGCCAACGTCCTGACTTTC. It yields the protein CASSQVQGSGANVLTF.